One sample yielded the 31 T cell receptor beta chains listed below, sequenced in a study of blood T cell repertoires in COVID-19. TCRdb's copy holds only in-frame clones and misses some; the assay was immunoSEQ multiplex PCR. The sample consists of about 38,000 clones, 70% to 90% of them appearing once. The sequencing input was peripheral blood. These receptors were collected from a man aged 50 to 59 with active COVID-19.

This sequence joins TRBV2 and TRBJ1-1, with 9 bases aligning to TRBD1. In germline, CDR1 is SNHLY, CDR2 FYNNEI. This CDR3 is built from 15 residues. V shed 6 bases and J 6 bases; nucleotides not matched to a gene: 11. The CDR3 reads CASRSLDRGYAEAFF. DNA for the CDR3: TGTGCCAGCAGATCTTTGGACAGGGGATACGCTGAAGCTTTCTTT.

CDR3 DNA: TGTGCCAGCAGCTTATTTCTAGCGGGGGGCTGGGATACGCAGTATTTT. Protein sequence: CASSLFLAGGWDTQYF. This chain uses TRBV7-2 with TRBJ2-3; TRBD2 matches at 11 bases. The length of the CDR3 is 16 residues. CDR1 and CDR2 (germline): SGHTA, FQGNSA. Trimming cost V 2 bases and J 6 bases; bases outside gene matches: 7. The variable domain in full, with the rest retrieved from reference TRBV7-2 and TRBJ2-3, is GAGVSQSPSNKVTEKGKDVELRCDPISGHTALYWYRQSLGQGLEFLIYFQGNSAPDKSGLPSDRFSAERTGGSVSTLTIQRTQQEDSAVYLCASSLFLAGGWDTQYFGPGTRLTVL.

Comment on this clone: Germline is not matched at one junction end, which may reflect a read error. This sequence joins TRBV19 and TRBJ2-2, with 12 bases aligning to TRBD1. Germline V gene lookup returns CDR1 LNHDA and CDR2 SQIVND (reference sequence). The CDR3 sequence is 17 residues long. CDR3 amino acids: CASSRPPPGQGAGGLFF. DNA of the CDR3: TGTGCCAGTAGTCGGCCTCCCCCGGGACAGGGGGCGGGGGGGCTGTTTTTT.

As concerns this clone: Additional DNA sequences in this sample encode the identical CDR3. The V gene is TRBV5-1, the J gene TRBJ2-3, with a tentative D call TRBD2 (6 bases). Trimming cost V 7 bases and J 0 bases, with 12 bases left between them. The germline CDR1 and CDR2 sequences are SGHRS and YFSETQ. This CDR3 has 14 residues. CDR3 DNA sequence: TGCGCCAGCGGGAGTGGGACTAGCACAGATACGCAGTATTTT. This translates into CASGSGTSTDTQYF. The whole variable domain, remainder taken from reference TRBV5-1 and TRBJ2-3, is KAGVTQTPRYLIKTRGQQVTLSCSPISGHRSVSWYQQTPGQGLQFLFEYFSETQRNKGNFPGRFSGRQFSNSRSEMNVSTLELGDSALYLCASGSGTSTDTQYFGPGTRLTVL.

The J gene is TRBJ2-6, the V gene TRBV14; D possibly corresponds to TRBD1 (6 bases). V was trimmed by 0 bases and J by 0 bases, leaving 12 bases between them. The length of the CDR3 is 18 residues. Germline CDR1 SGHDN, CDR2 FVKESK. CDR3 nucleotide sequence: TGTGCCAGCAGCCAAGAGGGACAAAGGTTCTCTGGGGCCAACGTCCTGACTTTC. It specifies CASSQEGQRFSGANVLTF.

This rearrangement joins TRBV18 to TRBJ2-3; 9 bases are a match to TRBD1. Germline V lookup: CDR1 KGHSH, CDR2 LQKENI. This CDR3 has 17 amino acids. V lost 2 bases, J lost 6 bases, and 12 bases stayed unmatched. CDR3 region: CASSPTTPDRGGDTQYF. CDR3 nucleotides: TGTGCCAGCTCACCAACGACCCCGGACAGGGGAGGTGATACGCAGTATTTT.

The chain couples TRBV4-1 to TRBJ1-2, with no clear D. Germline V gene lookup returns CDR1 MGHRA and CDR2 YSYEKL. V lost 0 bases and J lost 1, with 12 bases in between. This CDR3 region has 16 residues. In DNA, the CDR3 is TGCGCCAGCAGCCAAGATTTCGAGGAAGGTAACTATGGCTACACCTTC. Translation: CASSQDFEEGNYGYTF.

This clone occurred a few times. This chain connects TRBV25-1 to TRBJ2-7, with 11 bases that match TRBD2. The V gene end was trimmed by 3 bases and the J gene end by 4 bases; junction bases not matched to a gene: 5. Per the germline V gene, CDR1 is MGHDK and CDR2 is SYGVNS. CDR3 length equals 15 residues. CDR3 nucleotide sequence: TGTGCCAGCAGTGATAGCGGGGGGGCCCGGTACGAGCAGTACTTC. Translating gives CASSDSGGARYEQYF.

The V and J genes are TRBV10-3 and TRBJ2-1; TRBD2 agrees at 10 bases. The CDR3 has 15 residues. The germline V gene has CDR1 ENHRY and CDR2 SYGVKD. V shed 6 bases, J shed 7 bases, and the junction held 9 bases outside the gene matches. CDR3 bases: TGTGCCATCAGAAGAGCGGGGGGGCAATCGAATGAGCAGTTCTTC. Encoded protein: CAIRRAGGQSNEQFF.

J is TRBJ2-2 and V is TRBV9; TRBD1 matches at 12 bases. CDR3 length equals 17 residues. Germline CDR1 is SGDLS and CDR2 is YYNGEE. J gave up 5 bases and V 2 bases, and 7 bases lay outside the gene matches. CDR3 bases: TGTGCCAGCAGCGTCCTAGGGACAGGGGGCGCGACCGGGGAGCTGTTTTTT. This gives the protein CASSVLGTGGATGELFF. Based on the CDR3 plus reference TRBV9 and TRBJ2-2, the full variable domain is DSGVTQTPKHLITATGQRVTLRCSPRSGDLSVYWYQQSLDQGLQFLIQYYNGEERAKGNILERFSAQQFPDLHSELNLSSLELGDSALYFCASSVLGTGGATGELFFGEGSRLTVL.

V gene TRBV28 combines with J gene TRBJ2-7; D unclear. The CDR3 loop spans 12 amino acids. The germline V and J ends were trimmed by 6 bases and 0 bases, with 6 bases remaining between them. The germline CDR1 and CDR2 sequences are MDHEN and SYDVKM. CDR3 in DNA: TGTGCCAGCAGGACTGGCTCCTACGAGCAGTACTTC. It specifies CASRTGSYEQYF.

This rearrangement joins TRBV6-6 to TRBJ1-6, with D possibly TRBD1 on 5 matching bases. The CDR3 spans 15 residues. Deletions cut 6 bases from V and 4 bases from J, with 13 bases between. Looked up from germline, CDR1 is MNHNY and CDR2 is SVGAGI (reference sequence). The CDR3 loop reads CASRQTANYNSPLHF. CDR3 in DNA: TGTGCCAGCAGGCAGACAGCTAATTATAATTCACCCCTCCACTTT.

The chain joins TRBV6-4 to TRBJ2-3, with D possibly being TRBD2 (5 bases). The CDR3 covers 13 residues. The germline V gene encodes CDR1 MRHNA and CDR2 SNTAGT. Trimming cost V 2 bases and J 9 bases, with 12 bases left between them. CDR3 sequence: CASSDDLRATQYF. DNA of the CDR3: TGTGCCAGCAGTGACGATTTGCGGGCCACGCAGTATTTT.

This chain uses TRBV6-6 with TRBJ2-7; 9 bases agree with TRBD1. Per germline, CDR1 MNHNY and CDR2 SVGAGI (reference sequence). V trimming: 6 bases; J trimming: 7 bases; junction bases outside the gene matches: 7. CDR3 length: 13 amino acids. CDR3 nucleotides: TGTGCCAGCAGAAGGGACAGGGTGGGTGAGCAGTACTTC. This encodes CASRRDRVGEQYF.

The rearrangement joins TRBV5-4 to TRBJ2-3; 9 positions agree with TRBD2. V was pared by 3 bases and J by 2 bases, with 7 bases of the junction left unmatched. The CDR3 is 16 amino acids. Germline CDR1 reads SGHNT; CDR2 reads YYREEE (reference sequence). The CDR3 DNA sequence: TGTGCCAGCAGCTCCCGAAGCGGGGGGCCCACAGATACGCAGTATTTT. Its translation is CASSSRSGGPTDTQYF.

The V call is TRBV18, the J call TRBJ1-1; 10 bases map to TRBD1. CDR1 and CDR2 from the germline V gene are KGHSH and LQKENI. The CDR3 has 16 amino acids. Trimming cost V 3 bases and J 8 bases; bases outside gene matches: 12. This chain's CDR3 is CASSPSLTDRGEEAFF. The DNA for the CDR3 is TGTGCCAGCTCACCTTCCCTCACGGACAGGGGGGAGGAAGCTTTCTTT.

The V call is TRBV4-3, the J call TRBJ2-1; 7 nucleotides agree with TRBD1. The CDR3 loop spans 14 amino acids. With 4 bases clipped from V and 10 bases from J, the junction kept 10 bases outside the gene matches. Germline V CDR1 and CDR2: LGHNA, YSLEER. The CDR3 loop reads CASSPGTVVREQFF. The DNA for the CDR3 is TGCGCCAGCAGCCCTGGGACAGTCGTTCGGGAGCAGTTCTTC.

This clone came up a few times. The CDR3 nucleotides are TGTGCCAGCAGCTTAGAAGGGGGCCCTGGGGCCAACGTCCTGACTTTC. Translated: CASSLEGGPGANVLTF. This chain connects TRBV11-2 to TRBJ2-6; 7 nucleotides line up with TRBD1. This CDR3 has 16 residues. Looked up from germline, CDR1 is SGHAT and CDR2 is FQNNGV. V lost 0 bases, J lost 2 bases, and 1 base stayed unmatched.

The V call is TRBV7-2, the J call TRBJ1-5, with D possibly TRBD1 on 6 matching bases. This CDR3 region has 14 residues. Trimming took off 4 bases at V and 6 bases at J, with 13 bases between the two ends. In germline, CDR1 is SGHTA, CDR2 FQGNSA. The DNA for the CDR3 is TGTGCCAGCAGCTATTACAGGGTGGGTCAGCCCCAGCATTTT. Amino acid sequence: CASSYYRVGQPQHF.

The gene calls are TRBV6-5 and TRBJ2-5, with D unclear. The CDR3 spans 12 residues. Germline CDR1 MNHEY, CDR2 SVGAGI. Trimming shortened V by 7 bases and J by 6 bases, and 12 bases separated the two germline ends. The CDR3 nucleotides are TGTGCCAGCATAGTTCCGCCAAAGACCCAGTACTTC. It is translated as CASIVPPKTQYF.

This rearrangement joins TRBV11-2 to TRBJ2-5; TRBD2 might be the D (6 bases). Germline-derived CDR1 and CDR2 are SGHAT and FQNNGV. V was trimmed by 3 bases and J by 7 bases, leaving 12 bases between them. The CDR3 loop spans 13 amino acids. CDR3 sequence: CASSLGGRGTQYF. In DNA, the CDR3 is TGTGCCAGCAGCTTGGGGGGTCGTGGGACCCAGTACTTC. The variable domain in full, with the rest retrieved from reference TRBV11-2 and TRBJ2-5, is EAGVAQSPRYKIIEKRQSVAFWCNPISGHATLYWYQQILGQGPKLLIQFQNNGVVDDSQLPKDRFSAERLKGVDSTLKIQPAKLEDSAVYLCASSLGGRGTQYFGPGTRLLVL.

The chain joins TRBV3-1 (or the pseudogene TRBV3-2) to TRBJ2-1; tentatively, D is TRBD2 (6 bases). CDR1 and CDR2 from the germline V gene are LGHDT and YNNKEL (reference sequence). The V gene lost 4 bases and the J gene lost 8 bases, with 15 bases spanning the gap. This CDR3 comprises 14 residues. The CDR3 here is CASSPGLLFYEQFF. Here the CDR3 DNA reads TGTGCCAGCAGCCCGGGACTCCTCTTCTATGAGCAGTTCTTC.

The chain recombines TRBV27 with TRBJ2-1, with 11 bases identical to TRBD2. CDR1 and CDR2 (germline): MNHEY, SMNVEV (reference sequence). Trimming removed 8 bases from V and 4 bases from J; junction bases left unmatched: 10. The CDR3 contains 16 residues. The CDR3 region has the DNA TGTGCCAGCTACCAGGCCGGGACTAGCGGATACAATGAGCAGTTCTTC. Translation gives CASYQAGTSGYNEQFF.

CDR3 nucleotide sequence: TGCGCCAGCAGCCAGCAAACAGGGGCCTATGGCTACACCTTC. It translates to CASSQQTGAYGYTF. The chain carries TRBV4-3 and TRBJ1-2; 7 bases line up with TRBD1. The germline V gene has CDR1 LGHNA and CDR2 YSLEER. This CDR3 region has 14 residues. Unmatched junction bases numbered 5, after V lost 3 bases and J lost 4 bases.

In this sample, this clone turned up a few times. V usage is TRBV21-1 and J usage is TRBJ1-3. TRBV21-1 is a listed pseudogene. This CDR3 has 17 residues. This CDR3 reads CASSKDWRRTWLHTIYF. CDR3 coding DNA: TGTGCCAGCAGCAAAGATTGGAGGAGGACCTGGCTGCACACCATATATTTT.

A single count supports this clone. The chain is built from TRBV12-3 or TRBV12-4 and TRBJ1-1; D gene uncertain. Trimming left V 6 bases short and J 3 bases short, with 11 bases between. The CDR3 consists of 13 residues. The DNA for the CDR3 is TGTGCCAGCAGCGTGATGGAGGACACTGAAGCTTTCTTT. This encodes CASSVMEDTEAFF.

This sequence joins TRBV5-1 and TRBJ1-1; tentatively, D is TRBD1 (5 bases). This CDR3 has 13 amino acids. The V end was cut by 4 bases, the J end by 5 bases, with 12 bases between. Germline V lookup: CDR1 SGHRS, CDR2 YFSETQ. The CDR3, as DNA: TGCGCCAGCAGCCAAGACAGACAGACTGAAGCTTTCTTT. This codes for CASSQDRQTEAFF.

The genes are TRBV5-4 and TRBJ1-2; 9 bases are a match to TRBD1. V dropped 2 bases and J dropped 6; count of bases not matched to a gene: 2. Germline CDR1 and CDR2: SGHNT and YYREEE (reference sequence). CDR3 length: 13 amino acids. The CDR3 sequence: CASSLQGADGYTF. The CDR3 nucleotides read TGTGCCAGCAGCTTACAGGGGGCAGATGGCTACACCTTC.

This clone was seen once. The chain uses TRBV5-1 and TRBJ2-1, with TRBD2 identical over 7 bases. This CDR3 contains 18 residues. The J segment lost 2 bases and the V segment lost 0 bases, leaving 11 bases of the junction unmatched. Germline V gene data show CDR1 as SGHRS and CDR2 as YFSETQ. DNA of the CDR3: TGCGCCAGCAGCTTGGCCAAGGGGCTAGCGGCTGCCTACAATGAGCAGTTCTTC. Translating it yields CASSLAKGLAAAYNEQFF.

J is TRBJ2-5 and V is TRBV5-1; TRBD2 matches 11 bases. With V trimmed by 2 bases and J by 2 bases, 5 bases remained unmatched. Per the germline V gene, CDR1 is SGHRS and CDR2 is YFSETQ. The CDR3 is 16 residues long. CDR3 nucleotides: TGCGCCAGCAGCTTCCTAGCGGGGGGCCAGCAAGAGACCCAGTACTTC. Amino acids: CASSFLAGGQQETQYF.

This chain joins TRBV13 and TRBJ1-1; 7 bases fit TRBD1. The germline V gene has CDR1 PRHDT and CDR2 FYEKMQ (reference sequence). J gave up 2 bases and V 6 bases, and 9 bases lay outside the gene matches. The CDR3 has 15 residues. CDR3 region: CASRTPGGRNTEAFF. CDR3 sequence (DNA): TGTGCCAGCAGGACCCCAGGGGGAAGAAACACTGAAGCTTTCTTT.